Listed here are 27 T cell receptor beta chains from one sample, sequenced in a study of blood T cells in healthy people across ages. PCR was performed a second time for about 6 to 12 cycles using a sample-barcoded 5' primer and a J-beta primer mix. From the 5' RACE reads, TCRdb called clonotypes with MiXCR, one entry per CDR3 protein. The sample records approximately 690,000 distinct CDR3 sequences, around 38% being singletons. Sequencing was performed on blood. The receptor source for this set is an elderly man in good health.

The genes are TRBV29-1 and TRBJ2-4; 7 positions match TRBD2. The last part of the DNA fits TRBJ2-7 better; the J call may be wrong. The CDR3 has 13 amino acids. Germline V lookup: CDR1 SQVTM, CDR2 ANQGSEA. CDR3 region: CSVGGDGTYEQYF. The CDR3 nucleotides read TGCAGCGTGGGAGGGGACGGCACCTACGAGCAGTACTTC.

The V call is TRBV7-2, the J call TRBJ2-3; weak D call: TRBD2 (6 bases). V was shortened by 5 bases and J by 2 bases, with 14 bases between the two germline ends. Germline lookup yields CDR1 SGHTA and CDR2 FQGNSA. This CDR3 is built from 15 residues. The CDR3 region has the DNA TGTGCCAGCAGCCCCACGCGGGAAAACACAGATACGCAGTATTTT. The encoded protein is CASSPTRENTDTQYF.

This clonotype was picked up many times. J is TRBJ2-7 and V is TRBV11-3; TRBD1 aligns across 8 bases. CDR1 and CDR2 from the germline V gene are SGHNT and YENEEA. This CDR3 is 14 amino acids long. Trimming took 3 bases from V and 3 from J; bases not matched to a gene: 4. CDR3 sequence: CASSFGQGGYEQYF. The CDR3 nucleotides read TGTGCCAGCAGCTTTGGACAGGGAGGCTACGAGCAGTACTTC. Filled out from reference TRBV11-3 and TRBJ2-7, the complete variable domain reads EAGVVQSPRYKIIEKKQPVAFWCNPISGHNTLYWYLQNLGQGPELLIRYENEEAVDDSQLPKDRFSAERLKGVDSTLKIQPAELGDSAVYLCASSFGQGGYEQYFGPGTRLTVT.

J is TRBJ2-7 and V is TRBV12-3 or TRBV12-4, with 9 bases that match TRBD1. This CDR3 comprises 17 residues. Unmatched junction bases numbered 7, after V lost 0 bases and J lost 1 base. The CDR3 sequence: CASSLAAGGTGSYEQYF. In DNA form, the CDR3 reads TGTGCCAGCAGTTTAGCCGCCGGGGGGACAGGGTCCTACGAGCAGTACTTC.

This clonotype was counted between two and nine times. This chain links TRBV28 with TRBJ2-7; D might be TRBD2 (6 bases). The V and J ends lost 7 bases and 0 bases respectively, with 13 bases between them. From germline, CDR1 is MDHEN and CDR2 SYDVKM. The CDR3 extends over 14 amino acids. The CDR3 reads CASTRPGSSYEQYF. CDR3 nucleotide sequence: TGTGCCAGCACTCGCCCCGGGAGCTCCTACGAGCAGTACTTC.

J is TRBJ2-1 and V is TRBV7-2; D is undetermined. V gave up 7 bases and J gave up 0 bases, with 7 bases separating them. The V gene's germline CDR1 is SGHTA and CDR2 FQGNSA. This CDR3 comprises 13 residues. The CDR3 DNA reads TGTGCCAGCACCCCAAGCTCCTACAATGAGCAGTTCTTC. Its protein product is CASTPSSYNEQFF.

CDR3 coding DNA: TGTGCCAGCAGCTTCTCAAGTTTAGTCGAGACCCAGTACTTC. It codes for CASSFSSLVETQYF. J is TRBJ2-5 and V is TRBV7-2; D gene ambiguous. This CDR3 has 14 amino acids. V was shortened by 3 bases and J by 5 bases, with 13 bases between the two germline ends. The germline V gene has CDR1 SGHTA and CDR2 FQGNSA.

The V and J genes are TRBV5-1 and TRBJ1-1, with D perhaps matching TRBD1 (6 bases). The V and J ends lost 0 bases and 4 bases respectively, with 10 bases between them. The CDR3 is 14 amino acids. Germline assignment: CDR1 SGHRS and CDR2 YFSETQ. The CDR3 bases are TGCGCCAGCAGCTTGGCAGGGGTTGCCACTGAAGCTTTCTTT. Its protein product is CASSLAGVATEAFF.

This chain uses TRBV7-2 with TRBJ2-4, with 7 bases matching TRBD2. The V gene's germline CDR1 is SGHTA and CDR2 FQGNSA. This CDR3 is built from 14 residues. Trimming took 5 bases from V and 3 from J; bases not matched to a gene: 4. The DNA for the CDR3 is TGTGCCAGCAGCATAACGGGGGGCAAAAACATTCAGTACTTC. It yields the protein CASSITGGKNIQYF.

This clonotype was observed a few times. The chain employs TRBV12-3 or TRBV12-4 and TRBJ2-3; 11 bases fit TRBD2. Germline trimming cut 6 bases from V and 3 bases from J; bases unmatched to any gene: 5. The CDR3 spans 15 residues. The DNA of the CDR3 is TGTGCCAGCAGAACTAGCGGGGGTATAACAGATACGCAGTATTTT. Translating gives CASRTSGGITDTQYF.

This chain connects TRBV3-1 to TRBJ2-2; D is uncertain. CDR1 and CDR2 from the germline V gene are LGHDT and YNNKEL (reference sequence). The CDR3 has 14 amino acids. V was pared by 0 bases and J by 7 bases, with 9 bases between. The DNA of the CDR3 is TGTGCCAGCAGCCAAGATTTTGGGGTCGGGGAGCTGTTTTTT. Its protein is CASSQDFGVGELFF.

The chain is built from TRBV20-1 and TRBJ2-3; the D gene is possibly TRBD1 (6 bases). The CDR3 loop spans 14 amino acids. Trimming removed 3 bases at V and 4 bases at J, with 14 bases between. Germline CDR1 is DFQATT and CDR2 is SNEGSKA (reference sequence). CDR3 DNA sequence: TGCAGTGCTAGGGGGGCCGCAAGGGCAGATACGCAGTATTTT. This translates into CSARGAARADTQYF.

The rearrangement joins TRBV5-1 to TRBJ2-7; TRBD1 agrees at 12 bases. J gave up 2 bases and V 4 bases, and 4 bases lay outside the gene matches. The CDR3 contains 15 residues. CDR1 is SGHRS and CDR2 is YFSETQ in the germline V gene. CDR3 protein: CASSTGQGAPYEQYF. For the CDR3, the DNA is TGCGCCAGCAGCACGGGACAGGGGGCTCCCTACGAGCAGTACTTC.

The CDR3 sequence is CSARDTKGGGMNTEAFF. The CDR3, as DNA: TGCAGTGCTAGAGATACAAAGGGCGGGGGAATGAACACTGAAGCTTTCTTT. The V call is TRBV20-1, the J call TRBJ1-1; possibly TRBD1 for D (5 bases). CDR3 size: 17 residues. CDR1 DFQATT and CDR2 SNEGSKA come from the germline V gene (reference sequence). Trimming left V 0 bases short and J 0 bases short, with 17 bases between.

There are a few counts of this clonotype. The CDR3 DNA reads TGTGCCAGCAGTCGGAACGAGGGGCGATATAATTCACCCCTCCACTTT. This gives the protein CASSRNEGRYNSPLHF. The V call is TRBV6-6, the J call TRBJ1-6; D is possibly TRBD1 (5 bases). The V end lost 5 bases, the J end lost 4 bases, and 15 bases lay between the germline ends. In germline, CDR1 is MNHNY, CDR2 SVGAGI (reference sequence). The CDR3 contains 16 residues.

The sample holds a few counts of this clonotype. The genes are TRBV7-2 and TRBJ1-2; weak D call: TRBD1 (5 bases). The CDR3 extends over 13 amino acids. Trimming removed 6 bases from V and 5 bases from J, with 13 bases in between. CDR1 and CDR2 (germline): SGHTA, FQGNSA. The CDR3 here is CASRGQGGYGYTF. The DNA for the CDR3 is TGTGCCAGCAGGGGGCAGGGCGGGTATGGCTACACCTTC.

At least ten counts were recorded for this clonotype. The chain has TRBV12-3 or TRBV12-4 and TRBJ2-6; D is unresolved. The germline V and J ends were trimmed by 3 bases and 0 bases, with 12 bases remaining between them. The CDR3 covers 17 residues. CDR3 loop: CASSFKGSYSGANVLTF. The CDR3 region has the DNA TGTGCCAGCAGTTTTAAGGGCAGTTACTCTGGGGCCAACGTCCTGACTTTC.

The chain recombines TRBV9 with TRBJ2-1; the match to TRBD1 covers 9 bases. Germline V gene lookup returns CDR1 SGDLS and CDR2 YYNGEE. Losses at the gene ends were 3 bases for V and 0 bases for J; bases not matched to a gene: 7. The CDR3 is made up of 17 amino acids. CDR3 sequence (DNA): TGTGCCAGCAGCGGAAACCCGGGACAGGGCTCCTACAATGAGCAGTTCTTC. This codes for CASSGNPGQGSYNEQFF.

This chain uses TRBV28 with TRBJ1-4; D gene unclear. Germline loops: CDR1 MDHEN, CDR2 SYDVKM. The CDR3 sequence is 11 residues long. Trimming shortened V by 7 bases and J by 9 bases, and 9 bases separated the two germline ends. This CDR3 reads CASNEGQKLFF. CDR3 nucleotide sequence: TGTGCCAGCAACGAGGGCCAAAAACTGTTTTTT.

This rearrangement joins TRBV20-1 to TRBJ2-3; TRBD2 matches at 13 bases. Germline V gene lookup returns CDR1 DFQATT and CDR2 SNEGSKA (reference sequence). The V segment lost 5 bases and the J segment 3 bases; nucleotides outside the gene matches: 8. The CDR3 is 16 amino acids. CDR3 nucleotides: TGCAGTGCTGACGGGACTAGCGGGACGGGAACAGATACGCAGTATTTT. Its translation is CSADGTSGTGTDTQYF.

J is TRBJ2-3 and V is TRBV25-1, with TRBD1 identical over 9 bases. The CDR3 contains 16 residues. CDR1 is MGHDK, CDR2 SYGVNS, per germline. V was pared by 1 base and J by 3 bases, with 5 bases of the junction left unmatched. This CDR3 is CASSESGTGFTDTQYF. CDR3 nucleotide sequence: TGTGCCAGCAGTGAATCCGGGACAGGGTTTACAGATACGCAGTATTTT.

The chain uses TRBV20-1 and TRBJ1-1; D remains ambiguous. Trimming removed 6 bases at V and 0 bases at J, with 11 bases between. The CDR3 sequence is 13 residues long. Germline V gives CDR1 DFQATT, CDR2 SNEGSKA (reference sequence). CDR3 in DNA: TGCAGTGCGCCTAACGGCTTGAACACTGAAGCTTTCTTT. This encodes CSAPNGLNTEAFF.

A few counts support this clonotype. The V call is TRBV29-1, the J call TRBJ2-1; 11 bases are shared with TRBD1. CDR1 and CDR2 from the germline V gene are SQVTM and ANQGSEA. This CDR3 spans 13 amino acids. Trimming removed 7 bases from V and 4 bases from J; junction bases left unmatched: 3. The CDR3 nucleotides read TGCAGCGCTTGGGACAGGGGGTACAATGAGCAGTTCTTC. Amino acid sequence: CSAWDRGYNEQFF.

This clonotype has just a few counts. The V call is TRBV11-3, the J call TRBJ2-5; no definite D call. Germline CDR1 SGHNT, CDR2 YENEEA. There are 14 residues in the CDR3. V gave up 1 base and J gave up 5 bases, with 11 bases separating them. The CDR3 protein is CASSLVKGRETQYF. The CDR3 DNA reads as TGTGCCAGCAGCTTAGTAAAGGGTCGGGAGACCCAGTACTTC.

The chain has TRBV6-5 and TRBJ2-3, with a weak D call TRBD1 (7 bases). The CDR3 runs 16 residues. V shed 2 bases and J shed 3 bases, with 15 bases lying between them. In germline, CDR1 is MNHEY, CDR2 SVGAGI. CDR3 in amino acids: CASSYEGQGGTDTQYF. The CDR3 bases are TGTGCCAGCAGTTACGAGGGGCAGGGGGGAACAGATACGCAGTATTTT.

The rearrangement uses TRBV27 and TRBJ2-1; 8 nucleotides line up with TRBD2. V dropped 8 bases and J dropped 8; count of bases not matched to a gene: 8. CDR1 is MNHEY, CDR2 SMNVEV, per germline (reference sequence). This CDR3 has 13 residues. CDR3 residues: CASRASGRDEQFF. In DNA form, the CDR3 reads TGTGCCAGCCGTGCTAGCGGGCGGGATGAGCAGTTCTTC.

Details on this clonotype: A much larger clone differs from this one at a single base, so this may be a read error. The chain joins TRBV19 to TRBJ2-3; D perhaps matches TRBD1 (6 bases). In germline, CDR1 is LNHDA, CDR2 SQIVND (reference sequence). The CDR3 has 14 residues. V lost 10 bases and J 6 bases, leaving 20 bases between the germline ends. Here the CDR3 reads CATRSQGLGDTQYF. The CDR3 nucleotides read TGTGCCACCCGATCACAGGGATTAGGGGATACGCAGTATTTT.